Shown below are 28 T cell receptor beta chains from a single sample sequenced in a study of blood T cell repertoires in COVID-19. Some clones are missing from TCRdb's copy, which holds only in-frame ones; the method was immunoSEQ multiplex PCR. The profile shows roughly 440,000 clones, more than 70% of them singletons. Material: peripheral blood. The receptors stem from a woman between 50 and 59 years old with COVID-19, enrolled during active disease.

This sequence joins TRBV2 and TRBJ1-5; tentative D call: TRBD1 (5 bases). In germline, CDR1 is SNHLY, CDR2 FYNNEI. Trimming removed 7 bases at V and 3 bases at J, with 10 bases between. The CDR3 extends over 13 amino acids. The DNA of the CDR3 is TGTGCCAGCATGGGGGACTACAATCAGCCCCAGCATTTT. This sequence encodes CASMGDYNQPQHF.

The chain has TRBV28 and TRBJ2-7; perhaps TRBD2 as D (5 bases). V was shortened by 5 bases and J by 5 bases, with 19 bases between the two germline ends. Germline V gives CDR1 MDHEN, CDR2 SYDVKM. The CDR3 length is 15 residues. DNA of the CDR3: TGTGCCAGCAGTCGGGGTGGTGGGTACGGGAACGAGCAGTACTTC. It encodes CASSRGGGYGNEQYF.

V is TRBV21-1 and J is TRBJ1-2; whether TRBD1, the table's D call, matches the DNA was not checked. TRBV21-1 represents a pseudogene. The CDR3 has 15 amino acids. In DNA, the CDR3 is TGTGCCAGCAGCACCGCTTACGACAGGAACTATGGCTACACCTTC. This encodes CASSTAYDRNYGYTF.

The chain carries TRBV6-2 or TRBV6-3 and TRBJ2-5; D unclear. The V and J ends lost 3 bases and 4 bases respectively, with 3 bases between them. The CDR3 loop spans 11 amino acids. The germline V gene encodes CDR1 MNHEY and CDR2 SVGEGT. CDR3 bases: TGTGCCAGCAGTTATATAGAGACCCAGTACTTC. Translated: CASSYIETQYF.

V and J are TRBV2 and TRBJ1-1; D unclear. Germline V gene lookup returns CDR1 SNHLY and CDR2 FYNNEI. Trimming stripped 6 bases from V and 1 base from J, with 12 bases between. This CDR3 has 14 amino acids. The CDR3 loop is CASRGHDGNTEAFF. CDR3 bases: TGTGCCAGCAGGGGCCACGACGGGAACACTGAAGCTTTCTTT.

V and J are TRBV30 and TRBJ1-1; TRBD1 matches 7 bases. There are 15 residues in the CDR3. The germline V gene has CDR1 GTSNPN and CDR2 SVGIG (reference sequence). J lost 4 bases, V lost 2 bases, and 10 bases had no gene match. CDR3 coding DNA: TGTGCCTGGAGTCCCATAGACAGGGAGAGCACTGAAGCTTTCTTT. This codes for CAWSPIDRESTEAFF.

V is TRBV29-1 and J is TRBJ2-3; the match to TRBD2 covers 11 bases. The V and J ends lost 8 bases and 2 bases, in that order; junction bases with no gene match: 6. Germline CDR1 and CDR2: SQVTM and ANQGSEA. The CDR3 is made up of 14 amino acids. The CDR3 loop is CSSGTSGATDTQYF. CDR3 nucleotide sequence: TGCAGCTCCGGGACTAGCGGAGCCACAGATACGCAGTATTTT.

This clone was recorded once. V gene TRBV30 combines with J gene TRBJ1-3, with D perhaps TRBD1 (6 bases). V was shortened by 5 bases and J by 2 bases, with 13 bases between the two germline ends. This CDR3 is 14 amino acids long. Germline V CDR1 and CDR2: GTSNPN, SVGIG (reference sequence). The CDR3 nucleotides read TGTGCCTGGGCCCAGGGGTTTACTGGAAACACCATATATTTT. It encodes CAWAQGFTGNTIYF.

The genes are TRBV4-2 and TRBJ1-2, with TRBD1 matching 9 bases. Germline lookup yields CDR1 LGHNA and CDR2 YNFKEQ. V was pared by 1 base and J by 6 bases, with 9 bases of the junction left unmatched. CDR3 size: 16 residues. The CDR3 DNA follows: TGTGCCAGCAGCCAAGGAGGGACAGGGTTTGGTCATGGCTACACCTTC. It encodes CASSQGGTGFGHGYTF.

This clone was seen once. This chain links TRBV9 with TRBJ2-1; TRBD2 matches at 10 bases. The germline V gene has CDR1 SGDLS and CDR2 YYNGEE. The CDR3 is 15 amino acids. Trimming at V came to 0 bases and at J to 8 bases, leaving 5 bases not matched to a gene. CDR3 sequence (DNA): TGTGCCAGCAGCGTAGGGAGCGGGGGGGCCTATGAGCAGTTCTTC. Translating gives CASSVGSGGAYEQFF.

The chain links TRBV30 to TRBJ1-1; 8 positions agree with TRBD1. Germline CDR1 reads GTSNPN; CDR2 reads SVGIG (reference sequence). J lost 0 bases, V lost 1 base, and 7 bases had no gene match. The CDR3 consists of 16 residues. The chain's CDR3 is CAWSAQGGRVNTEAFF. The CDR3 DNA reads TGTGCCTGGAGTGCACAGGGGGGTCGAGTGAACACTGAAGCTTTCTTT. Together with reference TRBV30 and TRBJ1-1, the CDR3 gives the full variable domain: SQTIHQWPATLVQPVGSPLSLECTVEGTSNPNLYWYRQAAGRGLQLLFYSVGIGQISSEVPQNLSASRPQDRQFILSSKKLLLSDSGFYLCAWSAQGGRVNTEAFFGQGTRLTVV.

The chain recombines TRBV28 with TRBJ2-1; maybe TRBD2 (5 bases). The V end was cut by 6 bases, the J end by 6 bases, with 18 bases between. In germline, CDR1 is MDHEN, CDR2 SYDVKM. This CDR3 spans 15 amino acids. The CDR3 DNA reads TGTGCCAGCAGCCCCAACCCCTCTAGCTCCAATGAGCAGTTCTTC. It translates to CASSPNPSSSNEQFF.

The chain recombines TRBV3-1 (or the pseudogene TRBV3-2) with TRBJ2-3, with TRBD2 matching over 9 bases. The germline gives CDR1 LGHDT, CDR2 YNNKEL (reference sequence). CDR3 length: 16 amino acids. V gave up 2 bases and J gave up 2 bases; unmatched junction bases: 5. CDR3 in DNA: TGTGCCAGCAGCCAACTAGCGGGGCCCTCCACAGATACGCAGTATTTT. Encoded protein: CASSQLAGPSTDTQYF.

This chain uses TRBV15 with TRBJ2-1; 9 bases agree with TRBD2. The J segment lost 7 bases and the V segment lost 1 base, leaving 5 bases of the junction unmatched. The V gene's germline CDR1 is LNHNV and CDR2 YYDKDF (reference sequence). This CDR3 is built from 15 residues. CDR3 residues: CATSRGGGGVNEQFF. The CDR3, as DNA: TGTGCCACCAGCAGAGGAGGCGGGGGGGTTAATGAGCAGTTCTTC.

V gene TRBV5-1 combines with J gene TRBJ2-2; 11 bases align to TRBD2. The CDR3 runs to 17 residues. V shed 1 base, J shed 3 bases, and the junction held 5 bases outside the gene matches. Germline-derived CDR1 and CDR2 are SGHRS and YFSETQ. CDR3 bases: TGCGCCAGCAGCTTGACACTAGCGGGGGCCCACACCGGGGAGCTGTTTTTT. Its translation is CASSLTLAGAHTGELFF.

The rearrangement joins TRBV30 to TRBJ2-2; D is ambiguous. V lost 4 bases and J 4 bases, leaving 4 bases between the germline ends. CDR1 is GTSNPN, CDR2 SVGIG, per germline (reference sequence). The length of the CDR3 is 11 residues. CDR3 bases: TGTGCCTGGATCTTCACCGGGGAGCTGTTTTTT. Amino acid sequence: CAWIFTGELFF.

The sample holds one count of this clone. The chain recombines TRBV19 with TRBJ1-3; D gene ambiguous. The CDR3 loop spans 16 amino acids. Germline V lookup: CDR1 LNHDA, CDR2 SQIVND (reference sequence). Trimming left V 3 bases short and J 8 bases short, with 20 bases between. The CDR3 DNA reads as TGTGCCAGTAGTATGAGGTCGGCACTCCGGGAAGACACCATATATTTT. Translation: CASSMRSALREDTIYF.

The V call is TRBV2, the J call TRBJ1-6; maybe TRBD1 (6 bases). The V gene's germline CDR1 is SNHLY and CDR2 FYNNEI. Trimming left V 10 bases short and J 7 bases short, with 14 bases between. CDR3 length equals 13 residues. CDR3 nucleotides: TGTGCCACTACGTCCCAGGGGAATTCACCCCTCCACTTT. Amino acid sequence: CATTSQGNSPLHF.

This chain joins TRBV2 and TRBJ2-1; TRBD2 matches 13 bases. Germline trimming cut 2 bases from V and 6 bases from J; bases unmatched to any gene: 7. The CDR3 runs 17 residues. Looked up from germline, CDR1 is SNHLY and CDR2 is FYNNEI. CDR3 nucleotide sequence: TGTGCCAGCAGTGAATTTGACGGGACTAGCGGGGCCAATGAGCAGTTCTTC. It codes for CASSEFDGTSGANEQFF.

The rearrangement links TRBV5-1 to TRBJ2-1; TRBD2 matches at 14 bases. Germline CDR1 SGHRS, CDR2 YFSETQ. CDR3 length: 15 residues. The J segment lost 7 bases and the V segment lost 4 bases, leaving 4 bases of the junction unmatched. CDR3 region: CASSPGTSGGNEQFF. For the CDR3, the DNA is TGCGCCAGCAGCCCGGGGACTAGCGGGGGAAATGAGCAGTTCTTC. The variable domain in full, with the rest retrieved from reference TRBV5-1 and TRBJ2-1, is KAGVTQTPRYLIKTRGQQVTLSCSPISGHRSVSWYQQTPGQGLQFLFEYFSETQRNKGNFPGRFSGRQFSNSRSEMNVSTLELGDSALYLCASSPGTSGGNEQFFGPGTRLTVL.

As to this clone: This specimen includes other DNA sequences encoding the same CDR3. This chain connects TRBV15 to TRBJ2-7; weak D call: TRBD1 (6 bases). Per germline, CDR1 LNHNV and CDR2 YYDKDF (reference sequence). V was shortened by 0 bases and J by 2 bases, with 8 bases between the two germline ends. The CDR3 loop spans 14 amino acids. CDR3 loop: CATSRDRGPYEQYF. CDR3 nucleotides: TGTGCCACCAGCAGAGACAGGGGACCCTACGAGCAGTACTTC.

CDR3 DNA: TGTGCCAGCAGCTTTAATCAGCCCCAGCATTTT. This codes for CASSFNQPQHF. The chain couples TRBV6-5 to TRBJ1-5; the D is unclear. The germline V and J ends were trimmed by 6 bases and 4 bases, with 4 bases remaining between them. CDR3 length: 11 amino acids. Germline V lookup: CDR1 MNHEY, CDR2 SVGAGI.

V is TRBV28 and J is TRBJ1-2, with TRBD1 matching 9 bases. Germline loops: CDR1 MDHEN, CDR2 SYDVKM. This CDR3 contains 14 residues. After removal of 4 bases from V and 5 bases from J, the junction contained 5 bases not matched to a gene. The CDR3 DNA sequence: TGTGCCAGCAGTTCCACCGGGACAGGGTATGGCTACACCTTC. Its translation: CASSSTGTGYGYTF.

CDR3 sequence: CASSQEGTDLVRELFF. CDR3 coding DNA: TGCGCCAGCAGCCAAGAGGGCACAGACCTTGTTAGGGAGCTGTTTTTT. The chain recombines TRBV4-1 with TRBJ2-2; no clear D. The V end lost 0 bases, the J end lost 9 bases, and 17 bases lay between the germline ends. This CDR3 spans 16 amino acids. The V gene's germline CDR1 is MGHRA and CDR2 YSYEKL.

There are a few counts of this clone. V and J are TRBV5-6 and TRBJ1-6; D is possibly TRBD1 (5 bases). V gave up 4 bases and J gave up 7 bases, with 12 bases separating them. This CDR3 is built from 14 residues. CDR1 and CDR2 (germline): SGHDT, YYEEEE. The CDR3 sequence: CASSPSGANSPLHF. The CDR3 DNA sequence: TGTGCCAGCAGCCCGAGCGGGGCCAATTCACCCCTCCACTTT.

The V gene is TRBV20-1, the J gene TRBJ1-2; D gene uncertain. The CDR3 extends over 11 amino acids. The germline gives CDR1 DFQATT, CDR2 SNEGSKA (reference sequence). Trimming left V 6 bases short and J 4 bases short, with 9 bases between. Here the CDR3 reads CSAAVPYGYTF. DNA for the CDR3: TGCAGTGCCGCAGTTCCCTATGGCTACACCTTC.

CDR3 protein: CAISAGAHSTDTQYF. CDR3 nucleotides: TGTGCCATCAGTGCCGGAGCTCACAGCACAGATACGCAGTATTTT. The chain employs TRBV10-3 and TRBJ2-3; D is unresolved. CDR3 length: 15 residues. The germline CDR1 and CDR2 sequences are ENHRY and SYGVKD. V shed 4 bases and J shed 0 bases, with 11 bases lying between them.

The chain links TRBV19 to TRBJ1-4; no reliable D call. The CDR3 totals 13 residues. From germline, CDR1 is LNHDA and CDR2 SQIVND (reference sequence). Trimming pared 8 bases from V and 6 bases from J, leaving 13 bases between. CDR3 amino acids: CASSRERDEKLFF. The CDR3 nucleotides are TGTGCCAGTTCTCGGGAACGGGATGAAAAACTGTTTTTT.